These 30 T cell receptor beta chains were all obtained from the same sample, sequenced in a study of T cell responses to AZD1222 COVID-19 vaccine. Clones were read by immunoSEQ multiplex PCR, and TCRdb kept only the in-frame ones, dropping some. Altogether about 160,000 clones are present, 85% to 90% being singletons, with the ten largest covering approximately 7.2%. Sequences were derived from peripheral blood, sampled on day 0 of AZD1222 vaccination. The receptors stem from an adult in good health.

This clone has only a few counts. The gene calls are TRBV9 and TRBJ2-2; TRBD1 matches 7 bases. Trimming cost V 4 bases and J 1 base; bases outside gene matches: 4. The CDR3 covers 15 residues. Germline V lookup: CDR1 SGDLS, CDR2 YYNGEE. The CDR3 coding sequence is TGTGCCAGCAGCCCCCGGACAGGGAACACCGGGGAGCTGTTTTTT. Its translation is CASSPRTGNTGELFF.

This chain connects TRBV15 to TRBJ1-5; D is undetermined. Germline V gene data show CDR1 as LNHNV and CDR2 as YYDKDF (reference sequence). Trimming removed 3 bases from V and 0 bases from J, with 18 bases in between. This CDR3 has 18 residues. In nucleotides, the CDR3 is TGTGCCACCAGCAGGGACCCTATAGGCGGATATAGCAATCAGCCCCAGCATTTT. It specifies CATSRDPIGGYSNQPQHF.

The chain joins TRBV3-1 (or the pseudogene TRBV3-2) to TRBJ1-5, with D possibly matching TRBD1 (6 bases). Germline V lookup: CDR1 LGHDT, CDR2 YNNKEL (reference sequence). This CDR3 is built from 15 residues. Trimming removed 1 base from V and 2 bases from J, with 9 bases in between. The DNA for the CDR3 is TGTGCCAGCAGCCAAGGGGGGCAGGGCAATCAGCCCCAGCATTTT. Translated, it gives CASSQGGQGNQPQHF.

This chain connects TRBV10-3 to TRBJ1-6; tentative D call: TRBD1 (5 bases). V lost 6 bases and J 10 bases, leaving 19 bases between the germline ends. The CDR3 is 15 amino acids. From germline, CDR1 is ENHRY and CDR2 SYGVKD. As DNA, the CDR3 is TGTGCCATCAGCGTAACCGGGGCTGAGGGATCACCCCTCCACTTT. Translating gives CAISVTGAEGSPLHF.

The chain employs TRBV2 and TRBJ1-4; tentatively, D is TRBD1 (5 bases). The CDR3 is 13 amino acids. The V gene's germline CDR1 is SNHLY and CDR2 FYNNEI. The germline V and J ends were trimmed by 10 bases and 0 bases, with 9 bases remaining between them. In DNA form, the CDR3 reads TGTGCCACAAGGACAACAACTAATGAAAAACTGTTTTTT. Residues: CATRTTTNEKLFF.

This chain joins TRBV5-6 and TRBJ1-2; a weak D match, TRBD1 (5 bases). This CDR3 contains 13 residues. V was pared by 4 bases and J by 6 bases, with 13 bases between. Germline V gene lookup returns CDR1 SGHDT and CDR2 YYEEEE. The chain's CDR3 is CASSVRVVNGYTF. The CDR3 DNA is TGTGCCAGCAGCGTCAGGGTGGTTAATGGCTACACCTTC.

This chain uses TRBV6-6 with TRBJ2-7; D is uncertain. Trimming cost V 6 bases and J 3 bases, with 12 bases left between them. Germline V gene sequence: CDR1 MNHNY, CDR2 SVGAGI (reference sequence). The length of the CDR3 is 13 residues. The CDR3 DNA is TGTGCCAGCAGCCCCGGACCAATCTACGAGCAGTACTTC. Translated: CASSPGPIYEQYF.

The chain couples TRBV7-9 to TRBJ1-1; 7 bases are shared with TRBD1. The ends lost 6 bases at V and 0 bases at J; junction bases unmatched: 10. This CDR3 spans 16 amino acids. Germline-derived CDR1 and CDR2 are SEHNR and FQNEAQ (reference sequence). CDR3 DNA: TGTGCCAGCAGGTTAAAAGGACAGGAGATGAACACTGAAGCTTTCTTT. This codes for CASRLKGQEMNTEAFF.

This sequence joins TRBV6-1 and TRBJ1-3, with D maybe TRBD1 (5 bases). The CDR3 is 14 residues long. CDR1 and CDR2 from the germline V gene are MNHNS and SASEGT. Trimming cost V 0 bases and J 7 bases, with 10 bases left between them. In nucleotides, the CDR3 is TGTGCCAGCAGTGAAGCTCAGGGACGGAACACCATATATTTT. Protein product: CASSEAQGRNTIYF.

The gene calls are TRBV29-1 and TRBJ1-4, with TRBD1 as a possible D gene (6 bases). Trimming took 4 bases from V and 5 from J, leaving 14 bases between them. CDR1 SQVTM and CDR2 ANQGSEA come from the germline V gene. The CDR3 is made up of 14 amino acids. As DNA, the CDR3 is TGCAGCGTTGGAGCGGGGGCTAGGAATGAAAAACTGTTTTTT. As protein: CSVGAGARNEKLFF.

The chain joins TRBV7-9 to TRBJ1-4, with a weak D call TRBD1 (5 bases). CDR3 length equals 18 residues. Germline V lookup: CDR1 SEHNR, CDR2 FQNEAQ (reference sequence). V was shortened by 1 base and J by 5 bases, with 20 bases between the two germline ends. The CDR3 spells CASSLELSTGTRNEKLFF. CDR3 nucleotides: TGTGCCAGCAGCTTAGAACTTTCAACCGGGACTCGCAATGAAAAACTGTTTTTT.

This chain connects TRBV30 to TRBJ1-6; D is possibly TRBD1 (5 bases). Trimming took off 7 bases at V and 8 bases at J, with 12 bases between the two ends. The CDR3 sequence is 12 residues long. The germline V gene has CDR1 GTSNPN and CDR2 SVGIG (reference sequence). The CDR3 DNA sequence: TGTGCCTACGACAGAGCATATTCACCCCTCCACTTT. It translates to CAYDRAYSPLHF.

This rearrangement joins TRBV7-2 to TRBJ2-2, with TRBD1 as a possible D gene (6 bases). The length of the CDR3 is 15 residues. V was pared by 2 bases and J by 6 bases, with 13 bases between. Germline lookup yields CDR1 SGHTA and CDR2 FQGNSA. For the CDR3, the DNA is TGTGCCAGCAGCTTATCCCCACAGGGCGCCGGGGAGCTGTTTTTT. Amino acids: CASSLSPQGAGELFF.

The chain employs TRBV2 and TRBJ1-2; D remains unclear. Trimming shortened V by 4 bases and J by 0 bases, and 15 bases separated the two germline ends. Germline values: CDR1 SNHLY, CDR2 FYNNEI. This CDR3 comprises 16 residues. The CDR3 is CASSASGPNANYGYTF. CDR3 DNA: TGTGCCAGCAGTGCAAGCGGACCAAACGCTAACTATGGCTACACCTTC.

The chain carries TRBV6-6 and TRBJ1-3; 10 bases fit TRBD1. Germline CDR1 is MNHNY and CDR2 is SVGAGI (reference sequence). J was trimmed by 3 bases and V by 6 bases; bases with no gene match: 5. The CDR3 spans 15 residues. The CDR3 spells CASSLTGGVGNTIYF. The DNA of the CDR3 is TGTGCCAGCAGCCTGACAGGGGGCGTTGGAAACACCATATATTTT.

Only a few counts were recorded for this clone. The chain carries TRBV7-6 and TRBJ1-1; tentative D call: TRBD1 (6 bases). The germline V gene encodes CDR1 SGHVS and CDR2 FNYEAQ. This CDR3 is 15 amino acids long. Trimming left V 4 bases short and J 3 bases short, with 15 bases between. CDR3 in DNA: TGTGCCAGCAGCTCCAATCAGGGGAAGGACACTGAAGCTTTCTTT. Translating it yields CASSSNQGKDTEAFF.

V and J are TRBV30 and TRBJ1-1; D is undetermined. This CDR3 contains 12 residues. Germline V gives CDR1 GTSNPN, CDR2 SVGIG (reference sequence). With 0 bases removed from V and 5 bases from J, the gap between germline ends came to 7 bases. The CDR3 loop reads CAWSVHHTEAFF. The CDR3 DNA reads TGTGCCTGGAGTGTACATCATACTGAAGCTTTCTTT.

As DNA, the CDR3 is TGTGCCAGCAGTGAAGCTTCCGGCAGGCCGCAGAGTGGCTACACCTTC. Its translation: CASSEASGRPQSGYTF. The chain has TRBV25-1 and TRBJ1-2; D is unresolved. Germline V gene data show CDR1 as MGHDK and CDR2 as SYGVNS. V was clipped by 2 bases and J by 7 bases, with 20 bases between them. The CDR3 is 16 amino acids.

This clone was picked up one time. The CDR3 DNA reads as TGCGCCAGCAGCTTGGTCGGCGGCCAGGGCACAGATACGCAGTATTTT. Its protein product is CASSLVGGQGTDTQYF. V gene TRBV5-1 combines with J gene TRBJ2-3, with no clear D. Per the germline V gene, CDR1 is SGHRS and CDR2 is YFSETQ. This CDR3 contains 16 residues. With 0 bases removed from V and 1 base from J, the gap between germline ends came to 12 bases.

V usage is TRBV4-1 and J usage is TRBJ2-7, with a weak D call TRBD1 (5 bases). Germline V gene sequence: CDR1 MGHRA, CDR2 YSYEKL. The CDR3 is 13 amino acids. V was shortened by 4 bases and J by 1 base, with 8 bases between the two germline ends. CDR3 amino acids: CASSPTGSYEQYF. The DNA of the CDR3 is TGCGCCAGCAGCCCCACAGGTTCCTACGAGCAGTACTTC.

This clone appeared a single time. This chain connects TRBV6-5 to TRBJ1-2; the match to TRBD1 covers 7 bases. CDR1 and CDR2 (germline): MNHEY, SVGAGI. The CDR3 loop spans 15 amino acids. Losses at the gene ends were 0 bases for V and 1 base for J; bases not matched to a gene: 2. Here the CDR3 reads CASSYSGQDNYGYTF. CDR3 nucleotide sequence: TGTGCCAGCAGTTACTCTGGACAGGATAACTATGGCTACACCTTC.

The V and J genes are TRBV11-2 and TRBJ2-3; weak D call: TRBD2 (6 bases). Per the germline V gene, CDR1 is SGHAT and CDR2 is FQNNGV. This CDR3 comprises 18 residues. Trimming shortened V by 0 bases and J by 4 bases, and 20 bases separated the two germline ends. In nucleotides, the CDR3 is TGTGCCAGCAGCTTAGACAGGGACTCAACACTTGGGGCAGATACGCAGTATTTT. This codes for CASSLDRDSTLGADTQYF.

This rearrangement joins TRBV9 to TRBJ2-2; D is unclear. This CDR3 has 13 residues. Trimming removed 2 bases at V and 4 bases at J, with 6 bases between. Germline CDR1 is SGDLS and CDR2 is YYNGEE. The CDR3 region is CASSVWGTGELFF. The CDR3 nucleotides are TGTGCCAGCAGCGTTTGGGGCACCGGGGAGCTGTTTTTT.

CDR3 nucleotide sequence: TGTGCCAGCAGCCGGACGAGGTGGGGTGAAAAACTGTTTTTT. Translation gives CASSRTRWGEKLFF. The chain employs TRBV3-1 (or the pseudogene TRBV3-2) and TRBJ1-4; no reliable D call. Germline-derived CDR1 and CDR2 are LGHDT and YNNKEL (reference sequence). Trimming left V 4 bases short and J 7 bases short, with 13 bases between. CDR3 length: 14 amino acids.

This chain connects TRBV27 to TRBJ1-3; D call uncertain. Trimming cost V 8 bases and J 5 bases, with 10 bases left between them. CDR1 is MNHEY, CDR2 SMNVEV, per germline (reference sequence). The CDR3 is made up of 12 amino acids. The CDR3 DNA follows: TGTGCCAGCGCCGAGGATAGAAACACCATATATTTT. Its protein product is CASAEDRNTIYF.

V is TRBV12-3 or TRBV12-4 and J is TRBJ1-2, with D possibly TRBD1 on 6 matching bases. V lost 6 bases and J lost 6, with 14 bases in between. This CDR3 comprises 13 residues. CDR3 amino acids: CASSQGMLNGYTF. CDR3 DNA sequence: TGTGCCAGCAGCCAGGGGATGCTGAATGGCTACACCTTC.

This rearrangement joins TRBV5-8 to TRBJ1-1, with D possibly TRBD1 on 5 matching bases. Germline lookup yields CDR1 SGHTS and CDR2 YDEGEE. This CDR3 region has 17 residues. The ends were cut back, 4 bases at V and 0 bases at J, with 19 bases in the middle. In DNA, the CDR3 is TGTGCCAGCAGCCCGGAGGCGGGGGTTAACATGAACACTGAAGCTTTCTTT. Its translation: CASSPEAGVNMNTEAFF. Using reference TRBV5-8 and TRBJ1-1 for the parts outside the CDR3, the full variable domain is EAGVTQSPTHLIKTRGQQATLRCSPISGHTSVYWYQQALGLGLQFLLWYDEGEERNRGNFPPRFSGRQFPNYSSELNVNALELEDSALYLCASSPEAGVNMNTEAFFGQGTRLTVV.

The chain couples TRBV24-1 to TRBJ2-2, with a tentative D call TRBD2 (5 bases). The CDR3 sequence is 14 residues long. Germline assignment: CDR1 KGHDR and CDR2 SFDVKD. V lost 7 bases and J lost 6, with 14 bases in between. CDR3: CATRRTGTPGELFF. The CDR3 region has the DNA TGTGCCACCAGACGGACGGGAACGCCCGGGGAGCTGTTTTTT.

This sequence joins TRBV11-2 and TRBJ1-2, with 10 bases lining up with TRBD1. Germline CDR1 is SGHAT and CDR2 is FQNNGV. Unmatched junction bases numbered 8, after V lost 5 bases and J lost 2 bases. The CDR3 has 16 amino acids. CDR3 sequence: CASSAEPGQGNYGYTF. In DNA form, the CDR3 reads TGTGCCAGCAGCGCCGAGCCGGGACAGGGGAACTATGGCTACACCTTC. Based on the CDR3 plus reference TRBV11-2 and TRBJ1-2, the full variable domain is EAGVAQSPRYKIIEKRQSVAFWCNPISGHATLYWYQQILGQGPKLLIQFQNNGVVDDSQLPKDRFSAERLKGVDSTLKIQPAKLEDSAVYLCASSAEPGQGNYGYTFGSGTRLTVV.

The rearrangement links TRBV19 to TRBJ1-5; TRBD1 is a possible D gene (6 bases). Germline lookup yields CDR1 LNHDA and CDR2 SQIVND (reference sequence). CDR3 length: 14 residues. With 6 bases removed from V and 6 bases from J, the gap between germline ends came to 15 bases. CDR3 nucleotides: TGTGCCAGTAGCAGCGACAGGTTCAGTCAGCCCCAGCATTTT. Translation gives CASSSDRFSQPQHF.